This T cell receptor (beta chain) was identified during a study of CD8 T cells in Susac syndrome. When the RNA was reverse transcribed, random hexamers were used with an input of 0.5 to 1 ug. With immunoSEQ multiplex PCR, TCR beta CDR3 was amplified across 54 Vbeta and 13 Jbeta. TCRdb passed the immunoSEQ multiplex PCR reads through MiXCR, listing each CDR3 protein once. The table shows 90,000 to 110,000 distinct CDR3 sequences, with around 95% occurring only once. Negative isolation was applied to CD8+ and CD4+ T cells, and FACS enrichment was applied to TEMRA cells. The specimen was CD4+ T cells from PBMCs. This TCR was sampled from a human donor in good health.

CDR3 sequence: CASSILSGTGPSEQYF. CDR3 in DNA: TGTGCCAGCAGCATACTCTCCGGGACGGGGCCCTCCGAGCAGTACTTC. The chain has TRBV7-6 and TRBJ2-7; D possibly matches TRBD1 or TRBD2 (5 bases each). CDR1 and CDR2 (germline): SGHVS, FNYEAQ. V was pared by 5 bases and J by 6 bases, with 23 bases between. The CDR3 is 16 residues long.